These 32 T cell receptor beta chains share one sample of origin, sequenced in a study of vaccination effects on CD4 cells after COVID-19. TCRdb keeps only in-frame clones here, not all; method: immunoSEQ multiplex PCR. The data hold some 34,000 clones, with roughly four fifths observed a single time. With the ViraFEST assay, the study expanded antigen-specific CD4+ T cells using viral peptide pools, then sequenced them. CD4+ T cell isolation took place after approximately 11 days of culture. BNT162b2 vaccine or mRNA-1273 vaccine was given to participants in two doses. These receptors are not linked to any known antigen. The sample here was CD4+ T cells from PBMCs cultured with HCoV-NL63 spike peptides, taken after COVID-19 vaccination. The receptors derive from a human donor who received a COVID-19 vaccine. Some clones in this sample may be carry-over from other donors' samples.

This rearrangement joins TRBV24-1 to TRBJ1-4, with TRBD1 matching 8 bases. The germline gives CDR1 KGHDR, CDR2 SFDVKD. CDR3 length: 15 amino acids. The V segment lost 3 bases and the J segment 4 bases; nucleotides outside the gene matches: 3. CDR3 DNA: TGTGCCACCAGTGATCCGGGGACAGGTAATGAAAAACTGTTTTTT. This translates into CATSDPGTGNEKLFF.

The chain uses TRBV7-2 and TRBJ1-1; D uncertain. Germline V gene sequence: CDR1 SGHTA, CDR2 FQGNSA. V lost 1 base and J lost 3, with 9 bases in between. The CDR3 length is 14 residues. The chain's CDR3 is CASSLVFRDTEAFF. As DNA, the CDR3 is TGTGCCAGCAGCTTAGTTTTCCGGGACACTGAAGCTTTCTTT.

The chain carries TRBV25-1 and TRBJ1-2; weak D call: TRBD1 (6 bases). Trimming stripped 4 bases from V and 8 bases from J, with 17 bases between. The V gene's germline CDR1 is MGHDK and CDR2 SYGVNS. This CDR3 is built from 14 residues. The DNA of the CDR3 is TGTGCCAGCAGTGGGCCGAAAACAGGGTCCGGCTACACCTTC. It is translated as CASSGPKTGSGYTF.

CDR3 DNA: TGTGCCAGCTCACCCACGTCGGGGAGCGGGGGGTTGAATGAGCAGTTCTTC. Translated: CASSPTSGSGGLNEQFF. The rearrangement links TRBV18 to TRBJ2-1; TRBD2 agrees at 9 bases. CDR3 length equals 17 residues. The V gene's germline CDR1 is KGHSH and CDR2 LQKENI. V lost 3 bases and J lost 7; bases outside the gene matches: 13.

The J gene is TRBJ2-1, the V gene TRBV18; 9 bases line up with TRBD2. Germline V gene lookup returns CDR1 KGHSH and CDR2 LQKENI. Trimming took 3 bases from V and 5 from J; bases not matched to a gene: 11. CDR3 length: 17 amino acids. CDR3 sequence (DNA): TGTGCCAGCTCACCGGTTGCGGGGGGGCTGGTCGACAATGAGCAGTTCTTC. This sequence encodes CASSPVAGGLVDNEQFF.

This chain connects TRBV2 to TRBJ2-7, with 7 positions matching TRBD1. The ends lost 3 bases at V and 6 bases at J; junction bases unmatched: 2. The CDR3 totals 12 residues. In germline, CDR1 is SNHLY, CDR2 FYNNEI. The CDR3 here is CASSDDRAEQYV. CDR3 coding DNA: TGTGCCAGCAGTGATGACAGGGCCGAGCAGTACGTC.

V usage is TRBV5-4 and J usage is TRBJ2-5; 11 positions match TRBD2. The germline CDR1 and CDR2 sequences are SGHNT and YYREEE (reference sequence). V shed 4 bases, J shed 5 bases, and the junction held 7 bases outside the gene matches. CDR3 length: 15 residues. For the CDR3, the DNA is TGTGCCAGCAGCGATAGCGGGGGGGCCTGGGAGACCCAGTACTTC. As protein: CASSDSGGAWETQYF.

V and J are TRBV18 and TRBJ2-6; the D is unclear. CDR1 and CDR2 (germline): KGHSH, LQKENI. V was clipped by 6 bases and J by 0 bases, with 9 bases between them. The CDR3 covers 15 residues. The CDR3 bases are TGTGCCAGCTCTCCCCAAACCTCTGGGGCCAACGTCCTGACTTTC. It translates to CASSPQTSGANVLTF.

This chain connects TRBV15 to TRBJ1-3; D call uncertain. V was trimmed by 1 base and J by 0 bases, leaving 10 bases between them. The germline gives CDR1 LNHNV, CDR2 YYDKDF (reference sequence). This CDR3 region has 16 residues. CDR3 DNA: TGTGCCACCAGCAGAGGGACCGACGTCTCTGGAAACACCATATATTTT. It is translated as CATSRGTDVSGNTIYF.

This clone was recorded once. V gene TRBV19 combines with J gene TRBJ1-5; 9 bases agree with TRBD1. The CDR3 loop spans 15 amino acids. With V trimmed by 6 bases and J by 5 bases, 8 bases remained unmatched. From germline, CDR1 is LNHDA and CDR2 SQIVND (reference sequence). DNA for the CDR3: TGTGCCAGTAGCAACACAGGGGGCATTGATCAGCCCCAGCATTTT. Protein product: CASSNTGGIDQPQHF.

Written as DNA, the CDR3 is TGCGCCAGCAGCGTGCGGGGGGGCACAGATACGCAGTATTTT. This translates into CASSVRGGTDTQYF. The rearrangement uses TRBV5-1 and TRBJ2-3, with 8 bases lining up with TRBD2. Germline V gene data show CDR1 as SGHRS and CDR2 as YFSETQ. The CDR3 has 14 residues. The trim removed 4 bases at V and 1 base at J, leaving 2 bases unmatched.

This clone was observed once. The chain combines TRBV27 with TRBJ2-7, with a possible D match to TRBD1 (5 bases). This CDR3 is 14 amino acids long. V lost 5 bases and J lost 2, with 13 bases in between. Germline V CDR1 and CDR2: MNHEY, SMNVEV (reference sequence). CDR3: CASSPRQKPYEQYV. For the CDR3, the DNA is TGTGCCAGCAGTCCCAGACAGAAGCCCTACGAGCAGTACGTC.

The chain's CDR3 is CASSLTGRSLGYTF. CDR3 bases: TGCGCCAGCAGTCTCACCGGCCGGAGTCTCGGCTACACCTTC. This chain links TRBV23-1 with TRBJ1-2; D uncertain. TRBV23-1 carries the ORF label, with uncertain function. The CDR3 contains 14 residues. With 4 bases removed from V and 8 bases from J, the gap between germline ends came to 17 bases.

The chain is built from TRBV19 and TRBJ1-1; no clear D. In germline, CDR1 is LNHDA, CDR2 SQIVND (reference sequence). CDR3 length equals 12 residues. V was trimmed by 6 bases and J by 8 bases, leaving 13 bases between them. The CDR3 nucleotides are TGTGCCAGTAGCCCGGTCCCGGGAGAAGCTTTCTTT. It is translated as CASSPVPGEAFF.

This rearrangement joins TRBV6-5 to TRBJ2-1; 7 bases fit TRBD2. The CDR3 extends over 16 amino acids. The V gene end was trimmed by 0 bases and the J gene end by 4 bases; junction bases not matched to a gene: 6. CDR1 is MNHEY, CDR2 SVGAGI, per germline. CDR3 in DNA: TGTGCCAGCAGTTACTCGAGGCGGGGGAGTTACAATGAGCAGTTCTTC. Encoded protein: CASSYSRRGSYNEQFF.

This rearrangement joins TRBV19 to TRBJ1-5; a weak D match, TRBD1 (5 bases). Germline values: CDR1 LNHDA, CDR2 SQIVND (reference sequence). The ends were cut back, 6 bases at V and 1 base at J, with 10 bases in the middle. There are 14 residues in the CDR3. The CDR3, as DNA: TGTGCCAGTAGGGGACCGGGGAGCAATCAGCCCCAGCATTTT. Translating it yields CASRGPGSNQPQHF.

V usage is TRBV11-3 and J usage is TRBJ2-5, with no clear D. The CDR3 has 14 amino acids. Germline V gives CDR1 SGHNT, CDR2 YENEEA. Trimming pared 6 bases from V and 7 bases from J, leaving 18 bases between. In nucleotides, the CDR3 is TGTGCCAGCAGTCCTATGGACGGATCCGGGACCCAGTACTTC. This sequence encodes CASSPMDGSGTQYF. The full variable domain, in which reference TRBV11-3 and TRBJ2-5 provide the parts outside the CDR3, is EAGVVQSPRYKIIEKKQPVAFWCNPISGHNTLYWYLQNLGQGPELLIRYENEEAVDDSQLPKDRFSAERLKGVDSTLKIQPAELGDSAVYLCASSPMDGSGTQYFGPGTRLLVL.

This chain links TRBV24-1 with TRBJ1-2; maybe TRBD1 (5 bases). Trimming stripped 0 bases from V and 2 bases from J, with 6 bases between. The V gene's germline CDR1 is KGHDR and CDR2 SFDVKD. CDR3 length: 14 amino acids. The CDR3: CATSDLRTNYGYTF. The CDR3 nucleotides read TGTGCCACCAGTGATTTGCGGACAAACTATGGCTACACCTTC.

The chain uses TRBV3-1 (or the pseudogene TRBV3-2) and TRBJ1-4; D remains unclear. Trimming cost V 0 bases and J 7 bases, with 9 bases left between them. The CDR3 runs 14 residues. Germline CDR1 LGHDT, CDR2 YNNKEL (reference sequence). The CDR3: CASSQDFIGEKLFF. The CDR3 nucleotides are TGTGCCAGCAGCCAAGATTTCATAGGTGAAAAACTGTTTTTT.

The V gene is TRBV20-1, the J gene TRBJ1-1, with D hard to call. With 3 bases removed from V and 1 base from J, the gap between germline ends came to 9 bases. The CDR3 extends over 13 amino acids. Germline V CDR1 and CDR2: DFQATT, SNEGSKA (reference sequence). The CDR3 sequence is CSASSTENTEAFF. The DNA for the CDR3 is TGCAGTGCTAGTTCGACGGAGAACACTGAAGCTTTCTTT.

The chain couples TRBV9 to TRBJ1-1; D may be TRBD1 (5 bases). This CDR3 region has 15 residues. Between the trimmed V and J ends, which lost 0 bases and 6 bases, there was a span of 15 bases. Germline CDR1 reads SGDLS; CDR2 reads YYNGEE. Here the CDR3 DNA reads TGTGCCAGCAGCGTAGATCGGGGGGGGAGGGCTGAAGCTTTCTTT. This translates into CASSVDRGGRAEAFF.

The V call is TRBV10-2, the J call TRBJ2-3; D could derive from TRBD1 or TRBD2 (6 bases each). Deletions cut 2 bases from V and 1 base from J, with 16 bases between. In germline, CDR1 is WSHSY, CDR2 SAAADI. The CDR3 totals 17 residues. CDR3 sequence reads: CASSEKASRGGTDTQYF. CDR3 bases: TGCGCCAGCAGTGAGAAGGCCTCAAGGGGGGGCACAGATACGCAGTATTTT.

The J gene is TRBJ1-1, the V gene TRBV7-3, with 8 nucleotides matching TRBD1. Germline V gives CDR1 SGHTA, CDR2 FQGTGA. The CDR3 extends over 16 amino acids. The trim removed 2 bases at V and 1 base at J, leaving 6 bases unmatched. The CDR3 is CASSLPGTGANTEAFF. CDR3 in DNA: TGTGCCAGCAGCTTACCCGGGACAGGTGCGAACACTGAAGCTTTCTTT.

As DNA, the CDR3 is TGTGCCAGCAGCTCGGGGACTAGTGGATACAATGAGCAGTTCTTC. This sequence encodes CASSSGTSGYNEQFF. This chain uses TRBV7-3 with TRBJ2-1; 8 bases line up with TRBD2. This CDR3 comprises 15 residues. V trimming: 4 bases; J trimming: 4 bases; junction bases outside the gene matches: 6. Germline V gene lookup returns CDR1 SGHTA and CDR2 FQGTGA.

V is TRBV4-2 and J is TRBJ1-2; 7 bases map to TRBD1. CDR3 length: 16 amino acids. Germline CDR1 reads LGHNA; CDR2 reads YNFKEQ. J was trimmed by 5 bases and V by 0 bases; bases with no gene match: 9. CDR3 nucleotide sequence: TGTGCCAGCAGCCAAGATGTTAACAGGGGAACATATGGCTACACCTTC. Translating it yields CASSQDVNRGTYGYTF.

The V gene is TRBV6-6, the J gene TRBJ2-3; D gene unclear. The V and J ends lost 6 bases and 5 bases respectively, with 9 bases between them. This CDR3 is 12 amino acids long. CDR1 is MNHNY and CDR2 is SVGAGI in the germline V gene (reference sequence). CDR3 sequence (DNA): TGTGCCAGCAGACGGGCAAAAGATACGCAGTATTTT. Encoded protein: CASRRAKDTQYF.

This rearrangement joins TRBV3-1 (or the pseudogene TRBV3-2) to TRBJ2-5, with a possible D match to TRBD2 (7 bases). The CDR3 is 14 amino acids. Germline V CDR1 and CDR2: LGHDT, YNNKEL (reference sequence). V was cut by 6 bases and J by 6 bases, with 17 bases left in between. This CDR3 reads CASRSAGASQTQYF. The CDR3 region has the DNA TGTGCCAGCAGGAGCGCGGGGGCGTCGCAGACCCAGTACTTC.

The V gene is TRBV19, the J gene TRBJ1-1, with TRBD1 matching 9 bases. V shed 5 bases, J shed 4 bases, and the junction held 11 bases outside the gene matches. The CDR3 covers 16 residues. CDR1 and CDR2 from the germline V gene are LNHDA and SQIVND (reference sequence). This chain's CDR3 is CASSPRTGAEVTEAFF. Here the CDR3 DNA reads TGTGCCAGTAGTCCGCGGACAGGGGCGGAGGTCACTGAAGCTTTCTTT.

The chain links TRBV6-4 to TRBJ2-7, with a tentative D call TRBD2 (5 bases). The V and J ends lost 0 bases and 0 bases respectively, with 15 bases between them. The CDR3 totals 17 residues. Germline lookup yields CDR1 MRHNA and CDR2 SNTAGT. The CDR3, as DNA: TGTGCCAGCAGTGACTCTGAGAACGGGGAGAGCTCCTACGAGCAGTACGTC. This translates into CASSDSENGESSYEQYV.

The chain recombines TRBV7-3 with TRBJ2-6; 9 bases fit TRBD1. This CDR3 has 16 residues. V was clipped by 5 bases and J by 5 bases; unmatched bases: 7. Looked up from germline, CDR1 is SGHTA and CDR2 is FQGTGA. The CDR3 DNA sequence: TGTGCCAGCAGCGCAACCGGGACAGGGAGGGCCAACGTCCTGACTTTC. It codes for CASSATGTGRANVLTF.

The chain is built from TRBV2 and TRBJ1-2; TRBD1 might be the D (6 bases). The V end lost 1 base, the J end lost 5 bases, and 11 bases lay between the germline ends. Germline CDR1 reads SNHLY; CDR2 reads FYNNEI. This CDR3 has 14 residues. The CDR3 is CASSEDRAIYGYTF. DNA of the CDR3: TGTGCCAGCAGTGAAGACAGGGCGATATATGGCTACACCTTC.

This sequence joins TRBV29-1 and TRBJ2-1, with 9 positions matching TRBD1. Looked up from germline, CDR1 is SQVTM and CDR2 is ANQGSEA. This CDR3 has 14 residues. Unmatched junction bases numbered 7, after V lost 6 bases and J lost 4 bases. DNA for the CDR3: TGCAGCGTCGAGCGGGACAGGGCTTACAATGAGCAGTTCTTC. Translation gives CSVERDRAYNEQFF.